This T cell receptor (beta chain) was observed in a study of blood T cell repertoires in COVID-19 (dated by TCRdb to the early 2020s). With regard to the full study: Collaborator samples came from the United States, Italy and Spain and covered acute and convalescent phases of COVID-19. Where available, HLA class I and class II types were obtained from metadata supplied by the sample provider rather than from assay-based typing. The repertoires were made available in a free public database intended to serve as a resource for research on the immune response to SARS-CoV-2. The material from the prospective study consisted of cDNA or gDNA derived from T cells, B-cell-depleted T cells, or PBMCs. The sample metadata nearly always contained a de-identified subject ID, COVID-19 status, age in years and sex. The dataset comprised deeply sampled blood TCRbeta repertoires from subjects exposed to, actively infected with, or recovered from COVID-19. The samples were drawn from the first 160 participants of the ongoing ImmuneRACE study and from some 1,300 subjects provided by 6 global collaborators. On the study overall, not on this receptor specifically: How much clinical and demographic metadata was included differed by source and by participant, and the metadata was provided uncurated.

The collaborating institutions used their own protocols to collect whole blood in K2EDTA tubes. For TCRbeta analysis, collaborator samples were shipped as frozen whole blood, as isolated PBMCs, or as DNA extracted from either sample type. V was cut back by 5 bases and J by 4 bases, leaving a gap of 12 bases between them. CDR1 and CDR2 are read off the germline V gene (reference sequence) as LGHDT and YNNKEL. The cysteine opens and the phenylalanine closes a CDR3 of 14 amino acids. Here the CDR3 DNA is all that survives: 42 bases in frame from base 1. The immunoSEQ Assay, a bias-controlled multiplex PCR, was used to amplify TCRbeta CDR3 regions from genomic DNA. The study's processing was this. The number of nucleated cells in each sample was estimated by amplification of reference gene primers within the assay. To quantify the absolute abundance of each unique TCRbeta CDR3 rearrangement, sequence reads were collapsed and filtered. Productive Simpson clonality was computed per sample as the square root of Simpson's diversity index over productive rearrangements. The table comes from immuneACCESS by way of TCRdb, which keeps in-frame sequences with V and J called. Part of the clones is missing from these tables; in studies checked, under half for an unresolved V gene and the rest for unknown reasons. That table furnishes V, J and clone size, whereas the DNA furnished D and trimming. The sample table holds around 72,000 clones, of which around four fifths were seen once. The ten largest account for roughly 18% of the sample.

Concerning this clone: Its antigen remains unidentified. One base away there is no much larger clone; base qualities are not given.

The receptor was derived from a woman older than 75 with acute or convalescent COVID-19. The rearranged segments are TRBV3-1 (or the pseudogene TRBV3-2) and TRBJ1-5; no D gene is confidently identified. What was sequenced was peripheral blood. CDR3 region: CASSDTGGNQPQHF. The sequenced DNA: TGTGCCAGCAGCGACACCGGAGGGAATCAGCCCCAGCATTTT.